These 21 T cell receptor beta chains came from one sample sequenced in a study of CD8 T cell repertoires and HIV-1 epitope variants. These receptors are not linked to any known antigen. Clones were read by immunoSEQ multiplex PCR, and TCRdb kept only the in-frame ones, dropping some. Of 4,500 to 6,500 clones listed, about three fifths are singletons. The specimen sequenced was cultured CD8+ T cells derived from PBMCs. These receptor sequences come from a male donor with HIV.

The chain uses TRBV21-1 and TRBJ2-7; the table's D call, TRBD1, has no DNA check behind it. TRBV21-1 is an annotated pseudogene. The CDR3 spans 17 residues. CDR3: CASSKGRQGIVAYEQYF. The DNA of the CDR3 is TGTGCCAGCAGCAAAGGGCGACAGGGCATCGTCGCGTACGAGCAGTACTTC.

The V and J genes are TRBV14 and TRBJ1-2; D remains ambiguous. The V end was cut by 4 bases, the J end by 8 bases, with 14 bases between. The CDR3 extends over 13 amino acids. In germline, CDR1 is SGHDN, CDR2 FVKESK. The CDR3 region has the DNA TGTGCCAGCAGCCCCCGTGGGTCAAGCGGCTACACCTTC. Protein: CASSPRGSSGYTF.

The chain recombines TRBV5-1 with TRBJ2-7, with 9 nucleotides matching TRBD2. This CDR3 comprises 16 residues. Germline CDR1 and CDR2: SGHRS and YFSETQ. Losses at the gene ends were 0 bases for V and 2 bases for J; bases not matched to a gene: 6. In DNA form, the CDR3 reads TGCGCCAGCAGCTTGGCCGGTCTAGCGGGAACCTACGAGCAGTACTTC. This codes for CASSLAGLAGTYEQYF.

This clone was seen once. The V and J genes are TRBV5-6 and TRBJ1-2; weak D call: TRBD1 (6 bases). The CDR3 consists of 12 residues. Germline CDR1 SGHDT, CDR2 YYEEEE. Trimming took 4 bases from V and 6 from J, leaving 10 bases between them. In DNA form, the CDR3 reads TGTGCCAGCAGCCAGGGGAAGAATGGCTACACCTTC. It codes for CASSQGKNGYTF.

The chain joins TRBV19 to TRBJ1-5; TRBD1 might be the D (5 bases). Trimming took off 5 bases at V and 4 bases at J, with 21 bases between the two ends. Germline V CDR1 and CDR2: LNHDA, SQIVND (reference sequence). The CDR3 contains 17 residues. CDR3 nucleotide sequence: TGTGCCAGTAGTCCCCCTCCCGGGACGGAGGTTAATCAGCCCCAGCATTTT. Its translation: CASSPPPGTEVNQPQHF. The complete variable domain, with remaining parts taken from reference TRBV19 and TRBJ1-5, reads DGGITQSPKYLFRKEGQNVTLSCEQNLNHDAMYWYRQDPGQGLRLIYYSQIVNDFQKGDIAEGYSVSREKKESFPLTVTSAQKNPTAFYLCASSPPPGTEVNQPQHFGDGTRLSIL.

The V call is TRBV2, the J call TRBJ1-1, with a possible D match to TRBD1 (6 bases). The germline V and J ends were trimmed by 6 bases and 1 base, with 15 bases remaining between them. The germline CDR1 and CDR2 sequences are SNHLY and FYNNEI. This CDR3 has 15 amino acids. Here the CDR3 reads CASSAAWDKNTEAFF. CDR3 DNA sequence: TGTGCCAGCAGCGCGGCATGGGACAAGAACACTGAAGCTTTCTTT.

This clone was recorded a few times. This sequence joins TRBV2 and TRBJ2-1, with TRBD1 matching 9 bases. The CDR3 runs 16 residues. V was clipped by 6 bases and J by 5 bases; unmatched bases: 11. CDR1 and CDR2 from the germline V gene are SNHLY and FYNNEI. The CDR3 loop is CASRERTGEPHNEQFF. The CDR3 region has the DNA TGTGCCAGCAGAGAGCGGACAGGGGAGCCCCACAATGAGCAGTTCTTC. The variable domain in full, with the rest retrieved from reference TRBV2 and TRBJ2-1, is EPEVTQTPSHQVTQMGQEVILRCVPISNHLYFYWYRQILGQKVEFLVSFYNNEISEKSEIFDDQFSVERPDGSNFTLKIRSTKLEDSAMYFCASRERTGEPHNEQFFGPGTRLTVL.

The chain employs TRBV9 and TRBJ1-3; D is perhaps TRBD1 (6 bases). The germline V gene has CDR1 SGDLS and CDR2 YYNGEE. The V gene lost 4 bases and the J gene lost 8 bases, with 13 bases spanning the gap. CDR3 length equals 13 residues. The CDR3 DNA is TGTGCCAGCAGCTCCCACAGGGTGGACACCATATATTTT. Translation: CASSSHRVDTIYF.

J is TRBJ2-7 and V is TRBV11-1; TRBD1 matches at 7 bases. The germline gives CDR1 SGHAT, CDR2 FQDESV (reference sequence). V lost 2 bases, J lost 2 bases, and 0 bases stayed unmatched. The CDR3 sequence is 13 residues long. The CDR3 loop is CASSLQGAYEQYF. CDR3 coding DNA: TGTGCCAGCAGCTTACAGGGGGCCTACGAGCAGTACTTC.

The V call is TRBV6-6, the J call TRBJ1-1, with 9 bases lining up with TRBD1. The CDR3 consists of 14 residues. Per the germline V gene, CDR1 is MNHNY and CDR2 is SVGAGI (reference sequence). Germline trimming cut 4 bases from V and 3 bases from J; bases unmatched to any gene: 3. CDR3 DNA: TGTGCCAGCAGTTTGGACAGGGGAGACACTGAAGCTTTCTTT. Its translation is CASSLDRGDTEAFF.

This chain joins TRBV7-6 and TRBJ1-1, with a weak D call TRBD1 (6 bases). Germline values: CDR1 SGHVS, CDR2 FNYEAQ. The CDR3 length is 14 residues. V was shortened by 4 bases and J by 2 bases, with 11 bases between the two germline ends. The chain's CDR3 is CASSSGGPNTEAFF. As DNA, the CDR3 is TGTGCCAGCAGCTCGGGGGGCCCTAACACTGAAGCTTTCTTT.

A few counts support this clone. The chain couples TRBV28 to TRBJ2-3; the D gene is possibly TRBD2 (5 bases). This CDR3 comprises 15 residues. With 2 bases removed from V and 0 bases from J, the gap between germline ends came to 9 bases. Germline V gene lookup returns CDR1 MDHEN and CDR2 SYDVKM. In DNA, the CDR3 is TGTGCCAGCAGTTTAGGAGCGGTAAGCACAGATACGCAGTATTTT. It specifies CASSLGAVSTDTQYF.

The chain uses TRBV28 and TRBJ1-1; a possible D gene is TRBD1 (6 bases). The CDR3 consists of 13 residues. Trimming shortened V by 3 bases and J by 5 bases, and 10 bases separated the two germline ends. From germline, CDR1 is MDHEN and CDR2 SYDVKM. CDR3 residues: CASSLSRGTEAFF. The CDR3 DNA reads as TGTGCCAGCAGTTTGAGCAGGGGAACTGAAGCTTTCTTT.

The rearrangement uses TRBV11-2 and TRBJ2-7; 10 bases match TRBD2. Per the germline V gene, CDR1 is SGHAT and CDR2 is FQNNGV. This CDR3 is built from 17 residues. V was clipped by 2 bases and J by 7 bases; unmatched bases: 14. DNA of the CDR3: TGTGCCAGCAGCTTAACCCCGGAGCTAGCGGGAGTGTATGAGCAGTACTTC. This codes for CASSLTPELAGVYEQYF.

The V and J genes are TRBV7-2 and TRBJ1-2, with D possibly being TRBD1 (5 bases). Germline assignment: CDR1 SGHTA and CDR2 FQGNSA. The CDR3 is 12 residues long. Deletions cut 1 base from V and 8 bases from J, with 8 bases between. CDR3 sequence: CASSLGQQGYTF. The CDR3 nucleotides are TGTGCCAGCAGCTTAGGACAGCAGGGCTACACCTTC.

Turning to this clone: The junction does not match germline at one end; this may be a read error. The CDR3, as DNA: TGTGCCAGCAGCTCGAACCCCGGGGAGCTGTTTTTT. It specifies CASSSNPGELFF. The chain combines TRBV11-1 with TRBJ2-2; D unresolved. CDR3 length: 12 residues. Germline loops: CDR1 SGHAT, CDR2 FQDESV (reference sequence).

Written as DNA, the CDR3 is TGTGCCAGCAGCTTGGGCGCCGCGGGTGTCCAAGAGACCCAGTACTTC. Translation: CASSLGAAGVQETQYF. The V and J genes are TRBV5-6 and TRBJ2-5; possible D gene TRBD2, 5 bases. Germline-derived CDR1 and CDR2 are SGHDT and YYEEEE. Trimming took off 0 bases at V and 1 base at J, with 13 bases between the two ends. This CDR3 is 16 amino acids long.

There are a few counts of this clone. The J gene is TRBJ1-2, the V gene TRBV6-1; no reliable D call. Per germline, CDR1 MNHNS and CDR2 SASEGT. V was shortened by 1 base and J by 5 bases, with 14 bases between the two germline ends. There are 15 residues in the CDR3. The CDR3 nucleotides read TGTGCCAGCAGTGAAGTAGACTCTGGGGTATATGGCTACACCTTC. Translating gives CASSEVDSGVYGYTF.

The chain couples TRBV28 to TRBJ2-3, with D perhaps matching TRBD1 or TRBD2 (5 bases each). CDR3 length equals 15 residues. Per the germline V gene, CDR1 is MDHEN and CDR2 is SYDVKM. The V end lost 4 bases, the J end lost 1 base, and 12 bases lay between the germline ends. DNA of the CDR3: TGTGCCAGCAGTTGGGGGTCCTCCGGCACAGATACGCAGTATTTT. Its protein is CASSWGSSGTDTQYF.

The J gene is TRBJ1-6, the V gene TRBV5-1; TRBD1 agrees at 8 bases. The junction had 7 bases not matched to a gene; V was cut back by 4 bases and J by 4 bases. From germline, CDR1 is SGHRS and CDR2 YFSETQ. The CDR3 contains 16 residues. The CDR3 protein is CASSPRGLVYNSPLHF. The CDR3 nucleotides read TGCGCCAGCAGCCCCAGGGGGCTAGTATATAATTCACCCCTCCACTTT.

A few counts support this clone. The V and J genes are TRBV27 and TRBJ2-3; 7 bases line up with TRBD2. After removal of 8 bases from V and 3 bases from J, the junction contained 8 bases not matched to a gene. Per germline, CDR1 MNHEY and CDR2 SMNVEV (reference sequence). CDR3 size: 14 residues. The CDR3 DNA reads as TGTGCCAGCCAGTTAACGGGAGGAACAGATACGCAGTATTTT. Translation gives CASQLTGGTDTQYF.